The entry below gives a single TCR beta chain sequence along with its context. Profiled with immunoSEQ multiplex PCR; TCRdb holds only in-frame clones, not every one. The table has more than 70,000 clones, about 97% seen once. This sample is drawn from a study of technical replicates of blood from a handful of donors. The CDR3 is made up of 15 amino acids. Germline V gene data show CDR1 as SGHRS and CDR2 as YFSETQ. Trimming cost V 3 bases and J 1 base, with 11 bases left between them. This clonotype was sampled from a human donor in good health. The V gene is TRBV5-1, the J gene TRBJ2-1, with D perhaps matching TRBD1 (6 bases). The sequencing sample was made of T cells isolated from PBMCs. CDR3 residues: CASSYLQGSYNEQFF. CDR3 nucleotides: TGCGCCAGCAGCTACCTCCAGGGGTCCTACAATGAGCAGTTCTTC.